Below are 8 T cell receptor beta chains sequenced from a single sample in a study of T-cell reconstitution after alpha-beta-depleted transplantation in children. The authors prepared the TCRbeta library with unique molecular identifiers. Each CDR3 protein is one row after TCRdb ran MiXCR on the PCR reads. This table holds about 440,000 distinct CDR3 sequences, over 40% found once. The sequencing used PBMCs, collected before TCRalphabeta/CD19-depleted stem cell transplant. The receptors originated from a girl aged 2-10 years with aplastic anemia, due to receive a stem cell transplant.

This clonotype turned up a few times. This chain links TRBV15 with TRBJ2-1, with TRBD2 matching over 7 bases. The germline V gene has CDR1 LNHNV and CDR2 YYDKDF (reference sequence). The CDR3 is 17 residues long. V shed 0 bases and J 3 bases; nucleotides not matched to a gene: 8. CDR3 in amino acids: CATSREVGLADYNEQFF. For the CDR3, the DNA is TGTGCCACCAGCAGAGAGGTAGGTCTAGCGGACTACAATGAGCAGTTCTTC.

The CDR3 is CASSKVTDYTGELFF. The CDR3, as DNA: TGTGCCAGCAGTAAAGTGACGGACTACACCGGGGAGCTGTTTTTT. The V and J genes are TRBV12-3 or TRBV12-4 and TRBJ2-2, with D possibly matching TRBD2 (5 bases). The CDR3 runs to 15 residues. The V and J ends lost 5 bases and 3 bases respectively, with 13 bases between them.

This clonotype was seen more than once but under ten times. The chain employs TRBV9 and TRBJ2-6, with D perhaps assigned TRBD1 or TRBD2 (5 bases each). CDR3 length: 15 residues. Germline V gene lookup returns CDR1 SGDLS and CDR2 YYNGEE. Trimming left V 8 bases short and J 3 bases short, with 15 bases between. DNA for the CDR3: TGTGCCAGTGGGACGGACCCTAGTGGGGCCAACGTCCTGACTTTC. Translating gives CASGTDPSGANVLTF.

There are a few counts of this clonotype. The chain joins TRBV4-1 to TRBJ2-4; TRBD2 agrees at 12 bases. CDR1 MGHRA and CDR2 YSYEKL come from the germline V gene. The CDR3 runs 19 residues. The V segment lost 4 bases and the J segment 0 bases; nucleotides outside the gene matches: 10. CDR3 bases: TGCGCCAGCAGCCGAGGGACTAGCGGGTATATCCTAGCCAAAAACATTCAGTACTTC. Translated: CASSRGTSGYILAKNIQYF.

On this clonotype itself: An end of the junction does not agree with germline; a read error may underlie this. The V call is TRBV20-1, the J call TRBJ2-7; 7 bases align to TRBD1. The length of the CDR3 is 10 residues. Germline values: CDR1 DFQATT, CDR2 SNEGSKA (reference sequence). DNA of the CDR3: TGCAGTGCCAGAGGGGCAGGGGGACACTTC. It yields the protein CSARGAGGHF.

This clonotype was recorded only once. The chain joins TRBV29-1 to TRBJ2-5; D is unclear. The CDR3 extends over 12 amino acids. CDR1 is SQVTM, CDR2 ANQGSEA, per germline. The ends were cut back, 3 bases at V and 4 bases at J, with 9 bases in the middle. DNA for the CDR3: TGCAGCGTTGAGGAGACCGGAGAGACCCAGTACTTC. Its translation is CSVEETGETQYF.

This chain links TRBV7-9 with TRBJ2-5; no clear D. Trimming removed 8 bases at V and 5 bases at J, with 12 bases between. CDR3 size: 12 residues. Germline V gene data show CDR1 as SEHNR and CDR2 as FQNEAQ (reference sequence). The CDR3 sequence is CASGVLQETQYF. In nucleotides, the CDR3 is TGTGCCAGCGGGGTCCTACAGGAGACCCAGTACTTC.

The rearrangement links TRBV7-9 to TRBJ1-1; D uncertain. CDR3 length: 13 residues. V was trimmed by 4 bases and J by 4 bases, leaving 10 bases between them. Germline V gene lookup returns CDR1 SEHNR and CDR2 FQNEAQ (reference sequence). DNA of the CDR3: TGTGCCAGCAGCTCTGGAGCGATCACTGAAGCTTTCTTT. Protein product: CASSSGAITEAFF.